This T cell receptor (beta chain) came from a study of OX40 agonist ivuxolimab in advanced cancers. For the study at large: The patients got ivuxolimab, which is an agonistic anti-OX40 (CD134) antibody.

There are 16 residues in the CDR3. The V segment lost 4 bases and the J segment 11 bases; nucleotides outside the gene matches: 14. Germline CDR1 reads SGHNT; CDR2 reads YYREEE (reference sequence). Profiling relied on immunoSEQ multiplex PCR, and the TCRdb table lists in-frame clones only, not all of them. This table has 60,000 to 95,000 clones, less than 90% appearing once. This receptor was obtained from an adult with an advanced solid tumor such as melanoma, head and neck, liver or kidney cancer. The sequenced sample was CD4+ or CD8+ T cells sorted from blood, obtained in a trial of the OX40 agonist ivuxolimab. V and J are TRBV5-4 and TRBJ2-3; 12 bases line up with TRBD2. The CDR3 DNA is TGTGCCAGCAGCCCCCAGTCTAGCGGGGGGGCCGGAGGGCAGTATTTT. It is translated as CASSPQSSGGAGGQYF.